Reported below is one T cell receptor beta chain. What it binds is unknown. Germline CDR1 reads KGHDR; CDR2 reads SFDVKD. V gave up 11 bases and J gave up 6 bases, with 13 bases separating them. This CDR3 comprises 12 residues. This sample stems from a study of early T cells in non-severe SARS-CoV-2 infection. The study's findings and limits: Clonotype matching in VDJdb favored anti-spike CD8 responses and did not capture private and CD4 specificities.

TCRdb fed the 5' RACE reads into MiXCR, producing one record per CDR3 protein. The table lists 15,000 to 20,000 distinct CDR3 sequences, 5.9% of them singletons, with 6.3% in the top ten. The genes are TRBV24-1 and TRBJ1-5, with a tentative D call TRBD1 (5 bases). This sequence was found in an adult who was a healthcare worker with PCR-confirmed SARS-CoV-2 infection or an uninfected control (not recorded which). The sample taken for sequencing was whole blood. The CDR3: CAILRASQPQHF. The DNA for the CDR3 is TGTGCCATCCTCAGGGCTAGTCAGCCCCAGCATTTT.